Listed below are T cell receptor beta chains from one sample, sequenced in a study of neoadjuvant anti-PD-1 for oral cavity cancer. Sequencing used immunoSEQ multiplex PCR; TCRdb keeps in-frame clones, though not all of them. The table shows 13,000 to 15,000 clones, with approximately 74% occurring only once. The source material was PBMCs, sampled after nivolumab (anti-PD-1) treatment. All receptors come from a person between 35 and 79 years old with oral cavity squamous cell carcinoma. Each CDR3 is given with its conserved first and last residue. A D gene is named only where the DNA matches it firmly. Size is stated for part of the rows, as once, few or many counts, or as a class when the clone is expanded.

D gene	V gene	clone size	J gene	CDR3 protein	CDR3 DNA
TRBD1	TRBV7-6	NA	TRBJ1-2	CASSLDRAEGYTF	TGTGCCAGCAGCTTGGACAGGGCAGAGGGCTACACCTTC
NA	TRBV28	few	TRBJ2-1	CASSTQGGAREQFF	TGTGCCAGCAGTACCCAGGGAGGAGCGAGGGAGCAGTTCTTC
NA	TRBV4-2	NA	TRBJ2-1	CASSQETYGYNEQFF	TGTGCCAGCAGCCAAGAAACCTACGGTTACAATGAGCAGTTCTTC
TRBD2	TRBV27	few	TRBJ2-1	CASSFQRGLASNEQFF	TGTGCCAGCAGTTTTCAACGAGGACTAGCGTCTAATGAGCAGTTCTTC
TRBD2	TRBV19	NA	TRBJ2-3	CASSEGGLAGVDTQYF	TGTGCCAGTAGTGAGGGGGGACTAGCGGGAGTAGATACGCAGTATTTT
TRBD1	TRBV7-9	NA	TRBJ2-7	CASSYGQGKTNEQYF	TGTGCCAGCAGCTACGGACAGGGAAAAACTAACGAGCAGTACTTC
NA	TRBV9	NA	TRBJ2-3	CASSGSQGIDTQYF	TGTGCCAGCAGCGGCTCACAGGGAATTGATACGCAGTATTTT
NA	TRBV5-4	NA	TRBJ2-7	CASSLPKDEQYF	TGTGCCAGCAGCTTACCAAAAGACGAGCAGTACTTC
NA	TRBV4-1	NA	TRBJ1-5	CASSHPPGRDGANQPQHF	TGCGCCAGCAGCCACCCTCCTGGCCGGGACGGAGCCAATCAGCCCCAGCATTTT
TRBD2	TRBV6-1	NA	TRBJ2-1	CASSGGGGAYNEQFF	TGTGCCTCCTCCGGTGGGGGAGGGGCGTACAATGAGCAGTTCTTC
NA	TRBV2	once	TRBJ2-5	CASTSGTQYF	TGTGCCAGCACCTCGGGGACCCAGTACTTC
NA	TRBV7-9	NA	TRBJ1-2	CASREQGDYGYTF	TGTGCCAGCAGGGAGCAGGGTGACTATGGCTACACCTTC
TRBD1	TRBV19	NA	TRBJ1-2	CASTGDYYGYTF	TGTGCCAGCACAGGGGATTACTATGGCTACACCTTC
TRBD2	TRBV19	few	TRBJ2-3	CASTPTSGSTDTQYF	TGTGCCAGTACCCCGACTAGCGGTAGCACAGATACGCAGTATTTT
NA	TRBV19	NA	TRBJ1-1	CASSIDPAPNTEAFF	TGTGCCAGTAGTATAGATCCGGCTCCAAACACTGAAGCTTTCTTT
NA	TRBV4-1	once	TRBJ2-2	CASSQDRHTGELFF	TGCGCCAGCAGCCAAGATCGCCATACCGGGGAGCTGTTTTTT
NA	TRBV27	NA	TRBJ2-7	CASSLSRVSSYEQYF	TGTGCCAGCAGTTTATCGAGGGTTTCTTCCTACGAGCAGTACTTC
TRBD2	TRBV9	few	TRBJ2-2	CASSLSGTSSAGELFF	TGTGCCAGCAGCTTATCCGGGACTAGTTCCGCCGGGGAGCTGTTTTTT
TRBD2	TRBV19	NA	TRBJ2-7	CASKLGTSDFYEQYF	TGTGCCAGTAAGTTGGGGACTAGCGACTTCTACGAGCAGTACTTC
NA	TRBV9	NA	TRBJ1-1	CASSVIWGTEAFF	TGTGCCAGCAGCGTTATTTGGGGGACTGAAGCTTTCTTT
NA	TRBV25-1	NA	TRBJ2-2	CASSEAGTVNTGELFF	TGTGCCAGCAGTGAAGCCGGGACGGTAAACACCGGGGAGCTGTTTTTT
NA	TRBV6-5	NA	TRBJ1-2	CASSYSPERGYTF	TGTGCCAGCAGTTACTCCCCCGAGAGGGGCTACACCTTC
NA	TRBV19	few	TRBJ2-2	CASSIERNTGELFF	TGTGCCAGTAGTATAGAAAGGAACACCGGGGAGCTGTTTTTT
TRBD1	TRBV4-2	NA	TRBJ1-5	CASSPRTGDQPQHF	TGTGCCAGCAGCCCTCGGACAGGGGATCAGCCCCAGCATTTT
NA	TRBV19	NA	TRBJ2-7	CASSPRAQSRFYEQYF	TGTGCCAGTAGCCCCAGGGCCCAGAGTCGTTTCTACGAGCAGTACTTC
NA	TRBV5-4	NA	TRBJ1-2	CASSLVGQGRRYTF	TGTGCCAGCAGCTTGGTAGGGCAGGGAAGGCGCTACACCTTC
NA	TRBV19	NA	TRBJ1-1	CASSKAWNTEAFF	TGTGCCAGTAGTAAGGCCTGGAACACTGAAGCTTTCTTT
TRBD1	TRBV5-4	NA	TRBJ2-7	CASSLGQGSYEQYF	TGTGCCAGCAGCTTGGGACAGGGCTCCTACGAGCAGTACTTC
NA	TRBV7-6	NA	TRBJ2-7	CASSLASGSLYEQYF	TGTGCCAGCAGCTTAGCGTCTGGCAGCCTCTACGAGCAGTACTTC
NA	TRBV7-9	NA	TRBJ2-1	CASSPRSGRAYNEQFF	TGTGCCAGCAGCCCTCGAAGCGGGCGGGCTTACAATGAGCAGTTCTTC
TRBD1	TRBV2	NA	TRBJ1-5	CASSPTGGEGQPQHF	TGTGCCAGCAGCCCGACAGGGGGCGAAGGTCAGCCCCAGCATTTT
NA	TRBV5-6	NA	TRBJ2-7	CASSYGSYEQYF	TGTGCCAGCAGCTACGGGAGCTACGAGCAGTACTTC
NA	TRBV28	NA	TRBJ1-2	CASSLPGYGYTF	TGTGCCAGCAGTCTCCCGGGGTATGGCTACACCTTC
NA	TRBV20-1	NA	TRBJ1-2	CSVPRGYGYTF	TGCAGTGTGCCGAGGGGCTATGGCTACACCTTC
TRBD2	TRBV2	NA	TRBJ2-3	CASTPEPSGGTDTQYF	TGTGCCAGCACCCCGGAGCCTAGCGGGGGCACAGATACGCAGTATTTT
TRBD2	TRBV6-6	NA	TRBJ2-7	CASSHWAGEPHEQYF	TGTGCCAGCAGCCACTGGGCGGGAGAACCCCACGAGCAGTACTTC
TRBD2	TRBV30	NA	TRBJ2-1	CAWSVTSGRYNEQFF	TGTGCCTGGAGTGTGACTAGCGGGAGATACAATGAGCAGTTCTTC
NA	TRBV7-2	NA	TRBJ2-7	CASSLAGNYEQYF	TGTGCCAGCAGCTTAGCGGGCAACTACGAGCAGTACTTC
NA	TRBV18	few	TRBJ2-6	CASSLTGTGANVLTF	TGTGCCAGCTCACTAACAGGAACGGGGGCCAACGTCCTGACTTTC
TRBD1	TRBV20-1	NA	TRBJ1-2	CSATGGYGYTF	TGCAGTGCTACAGGGGGCTATGGCTACACCTTC
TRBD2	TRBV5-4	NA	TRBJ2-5	CASSLGTSLGETQYF	TGTGCCAGCAGCTTGGGGACTAGCCTCGGGGAGACCCAGTACTTC
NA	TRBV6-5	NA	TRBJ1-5	CASSYGRNPSNQPQHF	TGTGCCAGCAGTTACGGACGCAATCCCAGCAATCAGCCCCAGCATTTT
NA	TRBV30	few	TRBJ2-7	CAWSVEGYEQYF	TGTGCCTGGAGTGTGGAGGGCTACGAGCAGTACTTC
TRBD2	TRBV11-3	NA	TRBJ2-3	CASSPTVAGGPGRTDTQYF	TGTGCCAGCAGCCCTACAGTGGCGGGAGGGCCGGGTAGGACAGATACGCAGTATTTT
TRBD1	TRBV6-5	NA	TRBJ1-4	CASSSTTGGWSEKLFF	TGTGCCAGCAGTTCTACTACAGGGGGCTGGTCTGAAAAACTGTTTTTT
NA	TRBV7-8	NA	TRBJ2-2	CASSLGWGGELFF	TGTGCCAGCAGCTTGGGGTGGGGCGGGGAGCTGTTTTTT
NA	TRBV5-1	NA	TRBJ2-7	CASSEPGGEQYF	TGCGCCAGCAGCGAGCCAGGAGGCGAGCAGTACTTC